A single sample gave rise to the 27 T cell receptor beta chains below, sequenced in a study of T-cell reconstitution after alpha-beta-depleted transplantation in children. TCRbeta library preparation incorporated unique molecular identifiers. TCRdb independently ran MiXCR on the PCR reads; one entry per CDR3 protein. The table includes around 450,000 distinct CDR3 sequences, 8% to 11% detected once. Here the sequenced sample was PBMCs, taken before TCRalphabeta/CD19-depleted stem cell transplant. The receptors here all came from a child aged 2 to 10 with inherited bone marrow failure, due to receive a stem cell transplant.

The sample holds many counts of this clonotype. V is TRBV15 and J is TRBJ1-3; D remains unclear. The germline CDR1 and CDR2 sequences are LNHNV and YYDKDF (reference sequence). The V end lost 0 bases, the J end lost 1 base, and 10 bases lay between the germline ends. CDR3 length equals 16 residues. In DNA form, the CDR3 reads TGTGCCACCAGCAGAGATCTGGCGCCGTCTGGAAACACCATATATTTT. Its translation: CATSRDLAPSGNTIYF.

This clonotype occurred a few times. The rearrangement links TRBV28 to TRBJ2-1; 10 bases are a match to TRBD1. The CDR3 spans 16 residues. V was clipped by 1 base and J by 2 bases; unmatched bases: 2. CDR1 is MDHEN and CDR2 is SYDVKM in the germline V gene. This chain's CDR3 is CASSLFGQGAYNEQFF. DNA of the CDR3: TGTGCCAGCAGTTTATTCGGACAGGGGGCCTACAATGAGCAGTTCTTC.

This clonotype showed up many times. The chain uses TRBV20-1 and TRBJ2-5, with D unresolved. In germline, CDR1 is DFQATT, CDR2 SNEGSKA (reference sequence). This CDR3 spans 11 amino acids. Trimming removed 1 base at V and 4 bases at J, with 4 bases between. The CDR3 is CSARVRETQYF. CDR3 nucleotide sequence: TGCAGTGCTAGAGTTCGAGAGACCCAGTACTTC.

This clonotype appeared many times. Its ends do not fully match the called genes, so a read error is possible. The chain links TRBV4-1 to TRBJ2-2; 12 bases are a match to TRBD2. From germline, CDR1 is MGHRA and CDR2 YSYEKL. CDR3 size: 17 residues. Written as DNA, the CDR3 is TGCGCCAGCAGCCGCGGACTAGCGGGACCGAACATCGGGGAGCTGTTTTTT. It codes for CASSRGLAGPNIGELFF.

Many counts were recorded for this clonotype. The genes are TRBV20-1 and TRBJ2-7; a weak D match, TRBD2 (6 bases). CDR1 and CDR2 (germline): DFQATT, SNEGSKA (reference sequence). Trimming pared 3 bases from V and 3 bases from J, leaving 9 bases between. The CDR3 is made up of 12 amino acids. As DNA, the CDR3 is TGCAGTGCTAGGGGACTTTACTACGAGCAGTACTTC. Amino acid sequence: CSARGLYYEQYF.

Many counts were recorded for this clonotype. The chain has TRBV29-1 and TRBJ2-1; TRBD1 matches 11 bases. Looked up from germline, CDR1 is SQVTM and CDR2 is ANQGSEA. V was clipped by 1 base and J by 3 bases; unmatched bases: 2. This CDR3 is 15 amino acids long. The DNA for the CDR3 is TGCAGCGTTGAAGGAGGGACAGGGGGCTACAATGAGCAGTTCTTC. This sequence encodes CSVEGGTGGYNEQFF.

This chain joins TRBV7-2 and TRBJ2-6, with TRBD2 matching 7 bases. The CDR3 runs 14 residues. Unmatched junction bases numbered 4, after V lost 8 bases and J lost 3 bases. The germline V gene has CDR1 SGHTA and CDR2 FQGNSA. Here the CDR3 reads CASFREVGANVLTF. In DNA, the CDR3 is TGTGCCAGCTTTCGGGAGGTTGGGGCCAACGTCCTGACTTTC.

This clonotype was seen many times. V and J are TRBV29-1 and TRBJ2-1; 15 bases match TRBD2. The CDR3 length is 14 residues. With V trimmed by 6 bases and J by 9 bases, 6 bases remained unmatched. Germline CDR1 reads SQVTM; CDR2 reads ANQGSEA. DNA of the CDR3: TGCAGCGTGGCCGGACTAGCGGGAGGGATTGAGCAGTTCTTC. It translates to CSVAGLAGGIEQFF.

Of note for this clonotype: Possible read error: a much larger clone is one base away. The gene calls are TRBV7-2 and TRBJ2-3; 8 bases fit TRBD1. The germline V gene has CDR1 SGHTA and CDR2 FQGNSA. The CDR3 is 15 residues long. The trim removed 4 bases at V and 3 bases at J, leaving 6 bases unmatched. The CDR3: CASSSRTGLTDTQYF. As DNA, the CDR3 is TGTGCCAGCAGCTCTCGGACAGGGTTGACAGATACGCAGTATTTT.

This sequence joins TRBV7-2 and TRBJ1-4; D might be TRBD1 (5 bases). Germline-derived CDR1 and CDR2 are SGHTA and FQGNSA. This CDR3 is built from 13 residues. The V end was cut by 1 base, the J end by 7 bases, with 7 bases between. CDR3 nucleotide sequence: TGTGCCAGCAGCTTAGAGAGGGGTGAAAAACTGTTTTTT. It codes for CASSLERGEKLFF.

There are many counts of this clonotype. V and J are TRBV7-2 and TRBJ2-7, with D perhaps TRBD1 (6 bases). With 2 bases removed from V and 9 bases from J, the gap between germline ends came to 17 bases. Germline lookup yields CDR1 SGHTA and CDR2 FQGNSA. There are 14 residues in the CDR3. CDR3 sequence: CASSLQQGRTVQYF. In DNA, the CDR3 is TGTGCCAGCAGCTTACAACAGGGTCGTACGGTGCAGTACTTC.

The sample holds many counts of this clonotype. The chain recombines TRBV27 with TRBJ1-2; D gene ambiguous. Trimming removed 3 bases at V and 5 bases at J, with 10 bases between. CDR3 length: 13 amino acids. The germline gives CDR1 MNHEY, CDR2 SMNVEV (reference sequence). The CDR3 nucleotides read TGTGCCAGCAGTTTCAGGCAGAATTATGGCTACACCTTC. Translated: CASSFRQNYGYTF.

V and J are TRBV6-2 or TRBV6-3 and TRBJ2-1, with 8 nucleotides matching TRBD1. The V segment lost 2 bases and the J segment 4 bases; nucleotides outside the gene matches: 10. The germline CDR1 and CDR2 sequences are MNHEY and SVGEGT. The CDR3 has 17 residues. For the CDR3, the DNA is TGTGCCAGCAGTTACCGGGCCCAGGACAGGGTATACAATGAGCAGTTCTTC. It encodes CASSYRAQDRVYNEQFF.

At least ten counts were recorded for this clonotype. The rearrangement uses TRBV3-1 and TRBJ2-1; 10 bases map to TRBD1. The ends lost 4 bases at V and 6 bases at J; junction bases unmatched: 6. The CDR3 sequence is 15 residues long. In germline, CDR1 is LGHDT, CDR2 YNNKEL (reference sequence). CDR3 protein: CASSPWTGGGNEQFF. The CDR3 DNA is TGTGCCAGCAGCCCATGGACAGGGGGGGGCAATGAGCAGTTCTTC.

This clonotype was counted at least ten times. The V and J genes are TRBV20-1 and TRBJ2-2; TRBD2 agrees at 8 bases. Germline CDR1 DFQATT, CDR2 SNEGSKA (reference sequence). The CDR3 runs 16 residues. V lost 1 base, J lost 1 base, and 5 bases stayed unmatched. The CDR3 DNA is TGCAGTGCTAGAGCTATTAGCGGGAAGAACACCGGGGAGCTGTTTTTT. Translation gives CSARAISGKNTGELFF.

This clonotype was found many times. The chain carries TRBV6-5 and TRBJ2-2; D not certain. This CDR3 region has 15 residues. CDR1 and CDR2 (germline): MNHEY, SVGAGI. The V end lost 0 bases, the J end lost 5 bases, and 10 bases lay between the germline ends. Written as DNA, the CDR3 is TGTGCCAGCAGTTACTCGGCCTATCCTACCGGGGAGCTGTTTTTT. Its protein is CASSYSAYPTGELFF.

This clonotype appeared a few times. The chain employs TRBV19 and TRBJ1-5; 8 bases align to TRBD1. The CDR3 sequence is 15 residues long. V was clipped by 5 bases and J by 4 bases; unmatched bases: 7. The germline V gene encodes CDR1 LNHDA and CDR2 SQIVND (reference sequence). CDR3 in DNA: TGTGCCAGTAGTGTCCGGACAGGGAGAAATCAGCCCCAGCATTTT. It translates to CASSVRTGRNQPQHF.

CDR3 residues: CASSLTPGTIYNEQFF. The CDR3 nucleotides are TGTGCCAGCAGTTTAACCCCAGGGACTATTTACAATGAGCAGTTCTTC. This chain links TRBV28 with TRBJ2-1; TRBD2 agrees at 7 bases. Losses at the gene ends were 2 bases for V and 4 bases for J; bases not matched to a gene: 8. The germline gives CDR1 MDHEN, CDR2 SYDVKM. This CDR3 has 16 residues.

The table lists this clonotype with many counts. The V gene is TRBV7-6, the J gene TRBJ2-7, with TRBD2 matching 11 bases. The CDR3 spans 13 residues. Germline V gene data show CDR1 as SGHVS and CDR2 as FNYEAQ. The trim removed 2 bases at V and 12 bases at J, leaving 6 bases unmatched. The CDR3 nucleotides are TGTGCCAGCAGCTTAACTAGCGGGAGTAATCCGTACTTC. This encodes CASSLTSGSNPYF.

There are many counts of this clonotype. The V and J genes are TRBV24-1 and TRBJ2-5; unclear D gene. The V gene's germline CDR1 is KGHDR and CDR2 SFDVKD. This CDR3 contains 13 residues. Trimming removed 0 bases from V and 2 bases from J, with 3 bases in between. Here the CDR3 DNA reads TGTGCCACCAGTGATTTGCTTCAAGAGACCCAGTACTTC. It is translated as CATSDLLQETQYF.

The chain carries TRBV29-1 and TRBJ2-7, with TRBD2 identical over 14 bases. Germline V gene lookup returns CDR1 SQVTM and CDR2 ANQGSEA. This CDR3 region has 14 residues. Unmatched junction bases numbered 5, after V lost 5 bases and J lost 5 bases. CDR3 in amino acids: CSVSGLAGGHEQYF. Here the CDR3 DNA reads TGCAGCGTTTCCGGACTAGCGGGAGGCCACGAGCAGTACTTC.

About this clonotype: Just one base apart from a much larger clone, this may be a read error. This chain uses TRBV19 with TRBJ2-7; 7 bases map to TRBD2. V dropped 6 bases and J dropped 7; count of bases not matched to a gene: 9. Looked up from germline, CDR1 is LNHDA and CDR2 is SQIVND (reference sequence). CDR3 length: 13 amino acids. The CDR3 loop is CASSSGKTGEQYF. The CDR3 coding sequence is TGTGCCAGTAGCAGCGGGAAGACGGGTGAGCAGTACTTC. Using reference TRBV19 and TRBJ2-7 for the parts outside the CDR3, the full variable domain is DGGITQSPKYLFRKEGQNVTLSCEQNLNHDAMYWYRQDPGQGLRLIYYSQIVNDFQKGDIAEGYSVSREKKESFPLTVTSAQKNPTAFYLCASSSGKTGEQYFGPGTRLTVT.

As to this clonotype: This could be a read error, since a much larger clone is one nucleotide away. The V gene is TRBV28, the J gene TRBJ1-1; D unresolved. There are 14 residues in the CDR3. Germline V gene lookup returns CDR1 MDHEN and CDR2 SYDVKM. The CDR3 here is CATSLRTANTEAFF. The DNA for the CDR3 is TGTGCCACCAGTTTGCGCACAGCGAACACTGAAGCTTTCTTT. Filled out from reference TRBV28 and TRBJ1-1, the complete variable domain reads DVKVTQSSRYLVKRTGEKVFLECVQDMDHENMFWYRQDPGLGLRLIYFSYDVKMKEKGDIPEGYSVSREKKERFSLILESASTNQTSMYLCATSLRTANTEAFFGQGTRLTVV.

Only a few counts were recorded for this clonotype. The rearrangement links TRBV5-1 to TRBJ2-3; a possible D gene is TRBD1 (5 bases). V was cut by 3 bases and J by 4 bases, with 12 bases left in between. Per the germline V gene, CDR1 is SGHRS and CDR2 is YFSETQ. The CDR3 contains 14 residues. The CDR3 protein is CASSWVSGSDTQYF. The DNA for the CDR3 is TGCGCCAGCAGCTGGGTATCAGGGTCAGATACGCAGTATTTT.

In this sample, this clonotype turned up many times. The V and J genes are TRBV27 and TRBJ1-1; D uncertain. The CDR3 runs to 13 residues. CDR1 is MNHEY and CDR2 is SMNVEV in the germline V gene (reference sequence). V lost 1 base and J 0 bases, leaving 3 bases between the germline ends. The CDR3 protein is CASSLYLNTEAFF. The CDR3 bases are TGTGCCAGCAGTTTATATTTGAACACTGAAGCTTTCTTT.

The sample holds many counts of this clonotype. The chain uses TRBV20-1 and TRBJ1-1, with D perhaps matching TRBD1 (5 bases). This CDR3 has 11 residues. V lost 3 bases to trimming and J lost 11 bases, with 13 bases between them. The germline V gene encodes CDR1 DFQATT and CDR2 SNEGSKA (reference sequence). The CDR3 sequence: CSASDSKFAFF. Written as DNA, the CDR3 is TGCAGTGCTAGCGACAGTAAATTTGCTTTCTTT.

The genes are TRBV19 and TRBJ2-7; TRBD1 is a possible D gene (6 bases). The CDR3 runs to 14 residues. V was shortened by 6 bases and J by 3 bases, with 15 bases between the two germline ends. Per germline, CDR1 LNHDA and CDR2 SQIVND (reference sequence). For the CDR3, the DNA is TGTGCCAGTAGACTAACAGGGTCTGGCTACGAGCAGTACTTC. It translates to CASRLTGSGYEQYF.